This T cell receptor (beta chain) originates from a study of T cell responses to AZD1222 COVID-19 vaccine (dated by TCRdb to 2020 to 2023). Regarding the research as a whole: TCR sequencing was performed for 230 to 250 trial participants, of whom about 200 were given two doses of AZD1222 and some 25 were given two doses of MenACWY control vaccine. Trial participants were enrolled into age subgroups of 18-55, 56-69 and 70-plus years, which contained around 140, 26 and 57 TCR-sequenced participants, respectively.

The time point label, as the study defines it: about 28 days (+/-7) after the second vaccine dose. Sample treatment or condition, as interpreted from the label and publication: meningococcal conjugate vaccine given as trial control. Samples from vaccinated people were obtained from the UK trials COV001 and COV002, which included a single-blind randomized controlled phase 2/3 trial of AZD1222 (ChAdOx1 nCoV-19) in healthy adults. For TCRbeta chain sequencing, PBMC samples from trial participants were taken at day 0 and at day 28 after the second dose. Comments on this clone: The antigen it binds to is not known. No qualities accompany the bases; no much larger clone lies one base away.

The CDR3 regions of human TCRbeta chains were analyzed by immunosequencing. Per the authors' processing: TCRs in the repertoires were matched against a reference library of SARS-CoV-2-specific TCRs that had been generated with the MIRA antigen-specificity platform. Breadth was defined as the fraction of unique TCRs that were SARS-CoV-2-associated. Depth was defined as the fraction of total T cells that were SARS-CoV-2-associated. Using the MIRA data, each spike-specific TCR was mapped to the spike region that the TCR reacts to and placed in a CD4 or CD8 class. Log10-transformed breadth and depth values were compared by one-way ANOVA with Sidak's multiple comparisons tests. TCRdb carries this immuneACCESS record with in-frame sequences only. Its versions omit some clonotypes, under half of them owing to an unresolved V gene in the studies checked, with the rest unexplained. The DNA was the basis for D and trimming; V, J and clone size are from that table. The sample has approximately 190,000 clones on record, about 92% of them singletons. The ten largest clones take up 3.6% of the sample.

The full study reports these points: The 56-69-year group was small, and its depth increase did not reach significance, likely because of low power. The whole spike protein was spanned by vaccine-associated CD4 TCRs, and dominant responses were seen in regions 160-218 and 743-854. Conclusions about previously exposed vaccinees were limited because only a handful of AZD1222 recipients were SARS-CoV-2 seropositive at baseline. After two AZD1222 doses, both the breadth and the depth of spike-specific TCRs were significantly higher than at day 0 and than in MenACWY recipients. Most participants were white British and females outnumbered males, and the authors suggested that clonal diversity may have been underestimated. Because no day 14 peak-response samples were available, the repertoires could be characterized only after the peak T cell response. Epitopes outside the regions mutated in the B.1.351 and B.1.1.7 variants were reportedly recognized by nearly half of the unique spike-specific TCRs.

Taken from cysteine to phenylalanine, the CDR3 has 15 residues. Just the 45-base CDR3 DNA is kept, in frame starting at base 1. Looking up the germline V gene yields CDR1 SGHTA and CDR2 FQGNSA. Compared with germline, V lacks 3 bases and J lacks 4 bases; bases without a gene match: 6. Specimen: peripheral blood, collected 28 days after the second dose of the MenACWY control vaccine. The clonotype originates from an adult who received the MenACWY meningococcal vaccine as a control. Rearrangement joined TRBV7-2 to TRBJ2-3; 8 bases in the middle match TRBD2. The CDR3 in this case is CASSFQKGLADTQYF. In nucleotides, the sequence is TGTGCCAGCAGCTTTCAGAAGGGACTAGCAGATACGCAGTATTTT. Here the CDR3 is joined to the reference TRBV7-2 and TRBJ2-3 genes, and the full variable domain is: GAGVSQSPSNKVTEKGKDVELRCDPISGHTALYWYRQSLGQGLEFLIYFQGNSAPDKSGLPSDRFSAERTGGSVSTLTIQRTQQEDSAVYLCASSFQKGLADTQYFGPGTRLTVL.